The 20 T cell receptor beta chains presented below share a single source sample, sequenced in a study of shared clonotypes between healthy human individuals. Libraries were prepared by immunoSEQ multiplex PCR; TCRdb keeps only in-frame clonotypes and omits some of them. The table includes about 2.3 million clones, approximately 93% detected once. The sample was naive CD4+ T cells from PBMCs. Subset noted: CD45RA+ positively selected. The origin of the receptors is a man between 18 and 29 years old in good health. Some clones in this sample may be carry-over from other donors' samples.

The rearrangement joins TRBV27 to TRBJ1-6, with TRBD1 identical over 7 bases. Germline CDR1 reads MNHEY; CDR2 reads SMNVEV (reference sequence). CDR3 size: 17 residues. V shed 1 base and J 5 bases; nucleotides not matched to a gene: 8. CDR3 sequence: CASSLFPTGTDNSPLHF. The CDR3 nucleotides are TGTGCCAGCAGTTTATTCCCGACAGGGACTGATAATTCACCCCTCCACTTT.

The rearrangement uses TRBV29-1 and TRBJ1-4; D call uncertain. The CDR3 consists of 13 residues. Looked up from germline, CDR1 is SQVTM and CDR2 is ANQGSEA. The V end lost 2 bases, the J end lost 0 bases, and 4 bases lay between the germline ends. The CDR3 protein is CSVETATNEKLFF. CDR3 coding DNA: TGCAGCGTTGAAACAGCAACTAATGAAAAACTGTTTTTT.

This rearrangement joins TRBV7-2 to TRBJ2-3; 10 bases agree with TRBD1. In germline, CDR1 is SGHTA, CDR2 FQGNSA. V lost 5 bases, J lost 5 bases, and 4 bases stayed unmatched. This CDR3 has 14 residues. In nucleotides, the CDR3 is TGTGCCAGCAGCACATGGACAGGGGGAGATACGCAGTATTTT. Translated: CASSTWTGGDTQYF.

The chain joins TRBV6-6 to TRBJ2-1; 8 bases line up with TRBD2. V lost 8 bases and J lost 6; bases outside the gene matches: 6. The CDR3 contains 13 residues. CDR1 and CDR2 from the germline V gene are MNHNY and SVGAGI (reference sequence). CDR3 sequence (DNA): TGTGCCAGCCGGCTAGCGGGTTTCAATGAGCAGTTCTTC. Protein product: CASRLAGFNEQFF.

The genes are TRBV7-9 and TRBJ1-2; D might be TRBD1 (5 bases). CDR3 length: 12 residues. Per germline, CDR1 SEHNR and CDR2 FQNEAQ (reference sequence). Trimming took off 5 bases at V and 3 bases at J, with 7 bases between the two ends. The CDR3 sequence: CASSPRDYGYTF. The CDR3 coding sequence is TGTGCCAGCAGCCCCAGGGACTATGGCTACACCTTC.

The V call is TRBV5-1, the J call TRBJ1-2; 9 bases align to TRBD1. The CDR3 runs 16 residues. Losses at the gene ends were 0 bases for V and 8 bases for J; bases not matched to a gene: 11. Germline lookup yields CDR1 SGHRS and CDR2 YFSETQ. Here the CDR3 reads CASSLEQGAPYAGYTF. DNA for the CDR3: TGCGCCAGCAGCTTGGAACAGGGGGCCCCCTATGCGGGCTACACCTTC.

The chain couples TRBV7-2 to TRBJ2-3, with 12 bases fitting TRBD2. The length of the CDR3 is 16 residues. The J segment lost 8 bases and the V segment lost 1 base, leaving 7 bases of the junction unmatched. The germline gives CDR1 SGHTA, CDR2 FQGNSA. DNA of the CDR3: TGTGCCAGCAGCTTAGGGCTAGCGGGAGGGGAGGGTACGCAGTATTTT. It is translated as CASSLGLAGGEGTQYF.

The V and J genes are TRBV5-1 and TRBJ2-5; D is perhaps TRBD2 (6 bases). The V gene's germline CDR1 is SGHRS and CDR2 YFSETQ. V was clipped by 4 bases and J by 1 base, with 11 bases between them. The CDR3 spans 14 residues. CDR3 loop: CASSPGTFQETQYF. For the CDR3, the DNA is TGCGCCAGCAGCCCCGGGACTTTCCAAGAGACCCAGTACTTC. Complete variable domain (other parts from reference TRBV5-1 and TRBJ2-5): KAGVTQTPRYLIKTRGQQVTLSCSPISGHRSVSWYQQTPGQGLQFLFEYFSETQRNKGNFPGRFSGRQFSNSRSEMNVSTLELGDSALYLCASSPGTFQETQYFGPGTRLLVL.

This clone has only one observation. The chain employs TRBV5-1 and TRBJ2-7; D ambiguous. The CDR3 has 14 amino acids. Germline values: CDR1 SGHRS, CDR2 YFSETQ. With 0 bases removed from V and 2 bases from J, the gap between germline ends came to 9 bases. The CDR3 region is CASSLALETYEQYF. The CDR3 DNA reads as TGCGCCAGCAGCTTGGCACTGGAAACCTACGAGCAGTACTTC.

The CDR3 DNA reads as TGTGCCAGCAGCTCAAGCGGTTACCGAGCAGATACGCAGTATTTT. As protein: CASSSSGYRADTQYF. The chain employs TRBV7-8 and TRBJ2-3, with D perhaps matching TRBD2 (5 bases). Germline loops: CDR1 SGHVS, CDR2 FQNEAQ. This CDR3 is 15 amino acids long. V lost 4 bases and J 4 bases, leaving 15 bases between the germline ends. Combining the CDR3 with reference TRBV7-8 and TRBJ2-3 gives the whole variable domain GAGVSQSPRYKVAKRGQDVALRCDPISGHVSLFWYQQALGQGPEFLTYFQNEAQLDKSGLPSDRFFAERPEGSVSTLKIQRTQQEDSAVYLCASSSSGYRADTQYFGPGTRLTVL.

The gene calls are TRBV5-1 and TRBJ2-5, with D perhaps TRBD1 (5 bases). The CDR3 consists of 15 residues. With 4 bases removed from V and 1 base from J, the gap between germline ends came to 14 bases. Germline CDR1 and CDR2: SGHRS and YFSETQ. The CDR3 region is CASSTNAQGQETQYF. CDR3 nucleotides: TGCGCCAGCAGCACCAACGCCCAGGGCCAAGAGACCCAGTACTTC.

This rearrangement joins TRBV4-1 to TRBJ1-6; TRBD1 agrees at 9 bases. V shed 4 bases, J shed 9 bases, and the junction held 7 bases outside the gene matches. CDR1 MGHRA and CDR2 YSYEKL come from the germline V gene. The CDR3 has 15 amino acids. Here the CDR3 reads CASSRGTGRASPLHF. The CDR3 bases are TGCGCCAGCAGCCGCGGGACAGGGAGGGCTTCACCCCTCCACTTT.

The rearrangement uses TRBV7-8 and TRBJ2-5; a weak D match, TRBD2 (7 bases). The CDR3 has 14 amino acids. Germline V gene sequence: CDR1 SGHVS, CDR2 FQNEAQ. V was shortened by 5 bases and J by 5 bases, with 15 bases between the two germline ends. DNA for the CDR3: TGTGCCAGCAGCCAACCAGGGAGGGGGGAGACCCAGTACTTC. Amino acid sequence: CASSQPGRGETQYF.

The chain has TRBV5-4 and TRBJ2-7; D gene ambiguous. CDR1 and CDR2 from the germline V gene are SGHNT and YYREEE (reference sequence). The length of the CDR3 is 15 residues. V was cut by 1 base and J by 2 bases, with 13 bases left in between. In nucleotides, the CDR3 is TGTGCCAGCAGCTTGTCAGGATTTACTCCCTACGAGCAGTACTTC. This gives the protein CASSLSGFTPYEQYF.

This clone was seen just once. The chain uses TRBV2 and TRBJ2-3; 9 bases are a match to TRBD2. Germline lookup yields CDR1 SNHLY and CDR2 FYNNEI. The CDR3 consists of 16 residues. The V gene end was trimmed by 6 bases and the J gene end by 4 bases; junction bases not matched to a gene: 11. CDR3 residues: CASRGFRAGGADTQYF. The CDR3 DNA is TGTGCCAGCAGGGGGTTTCGAGCGGGAGGTGCAGATACGCAGTATTTT.

The rearrangement uses TRBV19 and TRBJ2-7; TRBD2 agrees at 10 bases. The CDR3 covers 14 residues. J was trimmed by 0 bases and V by 4 bases; bases with no gene match: 0. From germline, CDR1 is LNHDA and CDR2 SQIVND (reference sequence). The CDR3 spells CASSKREGSYEQYF. The CDR3 coding sequence is TGTGCCAGTAGTAAGCGGGAGGGCTCCTACGAGCAGTACTTC.

V and J are TRBV6-1 and TRBJ2-7; perhaps TRBD2 as D (6 bases). V lost 3 bases and J lost 7, with 22 bases in between. This CDR3 contains 16 residues. Germline V lookup: CDR1 MNHNS, CDR2 SASEGT. The CDR3 region is CASSDPGGMALGEQYF. Written as DNA, the CDR3 is TGTGCCAGCAGTGACCCCGGAGGGATGGCTTTAGGGGAGCAGTACTTC.

CDR3 bases: TGTGCCAGCAGTTCGGGCAAGCTGGTGGCAGATACGCAGTATTTT. Amino acids: CASSSGKLVADTQYF. The gene calls are TRBV27 and TRBJ2-3; D is uncertain. Germline V gives CDR1 MNHEY, CDR2 SMNVEV (reference sequence). The CDR3 totals 15 residues. The ends were cut back, 4 bases at V and 4 bases at J, with 15 bases in the middle.

The gene calls are TRBV5-1 and TRBJ2-1, with a weak D call TRBD1 (5 bases). The CDR3 sequence is 15 residues long. V was shortened by 3 bases and J by 9 bases, with 19 bases between the two germline ends. In germline, CDR1 is SGHRS, CDR2 YFSETQ. CDR3 protein: CASSSPGRGQGEQFF. For the CDR3, the DNA is TGCGCCAGCAGCTCCCCCGGGCGAGGTCAGGGTGAGCAGTTCTTC.

This clone was counted only a few times. The CDR3 region is CASSLLGMNTEAFF. CDR3 nucleotides: TGTGCCAGCTCACTCCTGGGGATGAACACTGAAGCTTTCTTT. The chain links TRBV18 to TRBJ1-1, with unresolved D. Germline CDR1 is KGHSH and CDR2 is LQKENI. The CDR3 extends over 14 amino acids. Trimming stripped 4 bases from V and 0 bases from J, with 9 bases between.